This TCR beta chain stems from a study of shared clonotypes between healthy human individuals. At the level of the study: Each donor had three CD4 naive, three CD4 memory, two CD8 naive and one CD8 memory plate. Study-wide findings and caveats: A limitation of the genetic and exposure-history diversity represented arose from few donors. Of the naive CD4 clonotypes, approximately 5% were shared across a handful of donors. All-four-donor shared clonotypes had higher generation probabilities than non-shared clonotypes did.

Points on this clone: Its target is not known.

The V and J ends lost 7 bases and 8 bases respectively, with 18 bases between them. CDR1 is MDHEN, CDR2 SYDVKM, per germline. The CDR3 runs to 14 residues. Only in-frame clones appear in the TCRdb table, and some are missing; sequencing was by immunoSEQ multiplex PCR. The sample carries around 690,000 clones, roughly 91% recorded once. The J gene is TRBJ2-1, the V gene TRBV28; D remains ambiguous. The sequence was collected from a man younger than 35 in good health. Some clones in this sample may be carry-over from other donors' samples. The source material was memory CD8+ T cells from PBMCs. Subset meaning: CD45RO+ cells pooled with CCR7-negative TemRA cells. CDR3 nucleotide sequence: TGTGCCAGCACTGAGACTTACTCCTGGGATGAGCAGTTCTTC. This translates into CASTETYSWDEQFF.